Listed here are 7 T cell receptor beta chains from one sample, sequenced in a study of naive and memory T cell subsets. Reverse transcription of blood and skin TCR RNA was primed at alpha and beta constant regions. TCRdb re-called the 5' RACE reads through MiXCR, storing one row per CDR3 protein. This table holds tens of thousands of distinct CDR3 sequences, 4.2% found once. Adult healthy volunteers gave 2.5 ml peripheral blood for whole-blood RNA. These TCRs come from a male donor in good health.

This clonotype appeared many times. The CDR3 region has the DNA TGTGCCAGCAGCCCCTCTATCCAGGGGGCCTACGAGCAGTACTTC. Translating it yields CASSPSIQGAYEQYF. The chain is built from TRBV7-2 and TRBJ2-7, with 7 bases that match TRBD1. This CDR3 is 15 amino acids long. The V segment lost 5 bases and the J segment 2 bases; nucleotides outside the gene matches: 9. Germline assignment: CDR1 SGHTA and CDR2 FQGNSA.

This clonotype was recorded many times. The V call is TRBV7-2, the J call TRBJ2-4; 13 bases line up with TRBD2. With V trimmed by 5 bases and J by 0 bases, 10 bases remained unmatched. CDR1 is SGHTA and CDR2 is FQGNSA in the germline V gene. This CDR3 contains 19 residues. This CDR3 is CASSTKTSGGPIAKNIQYF. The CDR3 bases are TGTGCCAGCAGCACGAAGACTAGCGGGGGGCCTATAGCCAAAAACATTCAGTACTTC.

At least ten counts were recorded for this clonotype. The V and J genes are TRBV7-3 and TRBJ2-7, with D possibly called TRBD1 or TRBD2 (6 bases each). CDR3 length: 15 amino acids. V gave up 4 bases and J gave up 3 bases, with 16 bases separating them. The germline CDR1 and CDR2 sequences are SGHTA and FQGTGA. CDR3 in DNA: TGTGCCAGCAGCTATGAAGCCGGGGGCTTCTACGAGCAGTACTTC. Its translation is CASSYEAGGFYEQYF.

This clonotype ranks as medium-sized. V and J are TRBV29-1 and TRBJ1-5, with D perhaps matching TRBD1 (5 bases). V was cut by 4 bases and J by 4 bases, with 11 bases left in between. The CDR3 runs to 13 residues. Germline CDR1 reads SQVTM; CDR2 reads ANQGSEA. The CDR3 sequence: CSVVSGTNQPQHF. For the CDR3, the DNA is TGCAGCGTTGTGTCCGGGACGAATCAGCCCCAGCATTTT. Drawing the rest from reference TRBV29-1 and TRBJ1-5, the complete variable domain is SAVISQKPSRDICQRGTSLTIQCQVDSQVTMMFWYRQQPGQSLTLIATANQGSEATYESGFVIDKFPISRPNLTFSTLTVSNMSPEDSSIYLCSVVSGTNQPQHFGDGTRLSIL.

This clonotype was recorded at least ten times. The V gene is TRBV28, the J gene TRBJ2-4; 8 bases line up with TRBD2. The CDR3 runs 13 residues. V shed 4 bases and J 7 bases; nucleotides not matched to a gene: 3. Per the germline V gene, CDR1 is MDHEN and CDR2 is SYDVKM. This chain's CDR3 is CASSSPGGNIQYF. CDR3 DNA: TGTGCCAGCAGTTCCCCGGGGGGGAACATTCAGTACTTC.

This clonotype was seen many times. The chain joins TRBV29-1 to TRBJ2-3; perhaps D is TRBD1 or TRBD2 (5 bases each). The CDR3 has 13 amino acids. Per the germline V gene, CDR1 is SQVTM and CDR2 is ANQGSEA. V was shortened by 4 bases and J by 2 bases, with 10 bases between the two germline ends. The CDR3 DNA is TGCAGCGTTGTCCGAGGGGCCACAGATACGCAGTATTTT. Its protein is CSVVRGATDTQYF.

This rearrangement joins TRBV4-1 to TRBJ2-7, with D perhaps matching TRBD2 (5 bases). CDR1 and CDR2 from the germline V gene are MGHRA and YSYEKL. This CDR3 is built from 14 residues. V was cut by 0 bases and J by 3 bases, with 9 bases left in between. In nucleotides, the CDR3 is TGCGCCAGCAGCCAAGATTCGAGGGACTACGAGCAGTACTTC. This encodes CASSQDSRDYEQYF.